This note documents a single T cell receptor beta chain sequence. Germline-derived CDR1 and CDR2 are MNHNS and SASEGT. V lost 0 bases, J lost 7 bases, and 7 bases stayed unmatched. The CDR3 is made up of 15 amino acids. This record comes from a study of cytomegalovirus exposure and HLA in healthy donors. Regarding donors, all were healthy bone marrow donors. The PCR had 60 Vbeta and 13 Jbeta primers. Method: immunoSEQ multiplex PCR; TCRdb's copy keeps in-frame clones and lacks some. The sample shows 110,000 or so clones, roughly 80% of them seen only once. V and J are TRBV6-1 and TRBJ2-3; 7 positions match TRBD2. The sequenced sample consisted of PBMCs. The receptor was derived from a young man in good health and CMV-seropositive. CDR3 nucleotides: TGTGCCAGCAGTGAAGCTCCGTGGGGGGGGAATACGCAGTATTTT. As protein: CASSEAPWGGNTQYF.